This TCR beta chain was profiled in a study of blood T cell repertoires in COVID-19. Profiled with immunoSEQ multiplex PCR; TCRdb holds only in-frame clones, not every one. The sample includes over 110,000 clones, roughly 80% seen only once; the top ten take approximately 3.5%. This CDR3 comprises 14 residues. CDR1 and CDR2 (germline): SGHRS, YFSETQ. V dropped 8 bases and J dropped 6; count of bases not matched to a gene: 14. Sequenced: peripheral blood. The chain recombines TRBV5-1 with TRBJ2-7; TRBD1 matches at 7 bases. The clonotype originates from a man aged 65 to 85 who had recovered from COVID-19. This CDR3 reads CASTLHPQGVEQYF. In nucleotides, the CDR3 is TGCGCCAGTACCCTTCATCCCCAGGGGGTCGAGCAGTACTTC.